Listed here is a single TCR beta chain. Its target is unknown. TCRdb's copy holds only in-frame clones and misses some; the assay was immunoSEQ multiplex PCR. The table lists 180,000 or so clones, approximately 93% of them singletons, with about 3.9% in the top ten. Looked up from germline, CDR1 is MNHEY and CDR2 is SVGAGI. With 7 bases removed from V and 8 bases from J, the gap between germline ends came to 17 bases. The CDR3 length is 14 residues. This sample is drawn from a study of T cell responses to AZD1222 COVID-19 vaccine. About the research overall: It was second doses at about 4 or about 12 weeks that were pooled.

General study points: Baseline seropositivity occurred in only 5 to 7 AZD1222 recipients. Only after the peak T cell response were repertoires sampled. Mostly white British, mostly female donors; authors suggested clonal diversity may be underestimated.

The V call is TRBV6-5, the J call TRBJ1-4; D ambiguous. This receptor was taken from an adult in good health. The sample here was peripheral blood, taken on day 0 of AZD1222 vaccination. The CDR3 sequence: CASTSPIGGEKLFF. Here the CDR3 DNA reads TGTGCCAGCACCAGCCCTATCGGAGGGGAAAAACTGTTTTTT.